This T cell receptor delta chain was sequenced during a study of gamma-delta chains in newborns, infants, children. As for the study in general: Microbial exposure reportedly drives polyclonal innate γδ T cell expansion after birth.

This CDR3 is 19 amino acids long. From germline, CDR1 is GEAIGNYY and CDR2 EKD. V lost 2 bases and J 2 bases, leaving 18 bases between the germline ends. TCRdb applied CATT to the reads for clone calling. Of fewer than 12,000 delta-chain clones listed, roughly 9.5% are singletons. The source of this sequence is a child who was a newborn, infant or young child, either healthy, febrile or measles-vaccinated (not recorded which). This rearrangement joins TRDV2 to TRDJ3; TRDD3 might be the D (6 bases). Sequences were obtained from blood. This CDR3 reads CACDNILGGGTWDTRQMFF. Here the CDR3 DNA reads TGTGCCTGTGACAACATCCTTGGTGGGGGGACCTGGGACACCCGACAGATGTTTTTC.